The 27 T cell receptor beta chains below come from one sample, sequenced in a study of T cell responses to AZD1222 COVID-19 vaccine. The data were produced by immunoSEQ multiplex PCR, yet TCRdb's version contains in-frame clones alone and is incomplete. The table has roughly 130,000 clones, around nine tenths seen once. The sequences come from peripheral blood, collected on day 0 of AZD1222 vaccination. The receptors come from an adult in good health.

Comments on this clone: At one of its ends the junction is not consistent with the germline gene, which may arise from a read error. The chain employs TRBV7-9 and TRBJ2-4; maybe TRBD2 (5 bases). CDR1 and CDR2 from the germline V gene are SEHNR and FQNEAQ (reference sequence). The CDR3 spans 11 residues. This CDR3 is CASSLARVLDF. The CDR3 nucleotides read TGTGCCAGCAGCTTAGCGCGGGTATTGGACTTC.

This clone was detected only once. V gene TRBV6-2 or TRBV6-3 combines with J gene TRBJ1-6, with TRBD1 identical over 8 bases. The length of the CDR3 is 18 residues. V lost 5 bases to trimming and J lost 7 bases; unmatched junction nucleotides: 16. The V gene's germline CDR1 is MNHEY and CDR2 SVGEGT. CDR3 loop: CASSGGTGFIPPNSPLHF. For the CDR3, the DNA is TGTGCCAGCAGTGGCGGGACAGGATTTATCCCCCCGAATTCACCCCTCCACTTT.

This sequence joins TRBV9 and TRBJ2-3; perhaps TRBD2 as D (6 bases). Trimming cost V 4 bases and J 5 bases, with 23 bases left between them. Germline values: CDR1 SGDLS, CDR2 YYNGEE. The CDR3 is 17 residues long. CDR3 sequence reads: CASSPHGVGNGGDTQYF. The CDR3 nucleotides are TGTGCCAGCAGCCCCCACGGGGTAGGGAACGGGGGAGATACGCAGTATTTT.

V is TRBV12-3 or TRBV12-4 and J is TRBJ1-4; D not resolved. The CDR3 extends over 13 amino acids. V lost 7 bases to trimming and J lost 4 bases, with 10 bases between them. The CDR3 DNA reads as TGTGCCAGCAAGGACGGATATAATGAAAAACTGTTTTTT. This codes for CASKDGYNEKLFF.

This chain connects TRBV12-5 to TRBJ1-1; D call uncertain. CDR1 is LGHNT and CDR2 is FRNRAP in the germline V gene. This CDR3 region has 11 residues. The V and J ends lost 4 bases and 7 bases respectively, with 7 bases between them. CDR3 coding DNA: TGTGCTAGTGGTTATGGGGTTGAAGCTTTCTTT. Amino acids: CASGYGVEAFF.

This chain uses TRBV19 with TRBJ1-3; unclear D gene. The CDR3 is 14 residues long. Trimming removed 7 bases at V and 0 bases at J, with 10 bases between. CDR1 LNHDA and CDR2 SQIVND come from the germline V gene (reference sequence). The chain's CDR3 is CASTRESSGNTIYF. Here the CDR3 DNA reads TGTGCCAGTACTAGGGAGAGCTCTGGAAACACCATATATTTT. The whole variable domain, remainder taken from reference TRBV19 and TRBJ1-3, is DGGITQSPKYLFRKEGQNVTLSCEQNLNHDAMYWYRQDPGQGLRLIYYSQIVNDFQKGDIAEGYSVSREKKESFPLTVTSAQKNPTAFYLCASTRESSGNTIYFGEGSWLTVV.

This chain connects TRBV6-5 to TRBJ2-2, with 8 bases lining up with TRBD2. Germline values: CDR1 MNHEY, CDR2 SVGAGI. With 2 bases clipped from V and 6 bases from J, the junction kept 8 bases outside the gene matches. CDR3 length equals 16 residues. The CDR3 bases are TGTGCCAGCAGTTACACCGGGAGGGCCTTATCCGGGGAGCTGTTTTTT. Translated, it gives CASSYTGRALSGELFF.

This clone is a singleton in its sample. The rearrangement links TRBV10-3 to TRBJ2-3; D perhaps matches TRBD2 (7 bases). V was trimmed by 5 bases and J by 5 bases, leaving 20 bases between them. The germline CDR1 and CDR2 sequences are ENHRY and SYGVKD. The CDR3 consists of 16 residues. The CDR3 sequence is CAISPSFRGGGDTQYF. For the CDR3, the DNA is TGTGCCATCAGTCCCTCTTTTCGGGGAGGGGGAGATACGCAGTATTTT.

The chain links TRBV4-3 to TRBJ2-7, with D perhaps TRBD1 or TRBD2 (6 bases each). V was trimmed by 1 base and J by 3 bases, leaving 13 bases between them. Germline loops: CDR1 LGHNA, CDR2 YSLEER. This CDR3 has 15 residues. In DNA, the CDR3 is TGCGCCAGCAGCCAAGTTCCCGGGGGCGGCTACGAGCAGTACTTC. It specifies CASSQVPGGGYEQYF.

Details on this clone: The germline gene is not matched at one end of the junction; a read error may be the cause. The rearrangement uses TRBV28 and TRBJ1-5, with TRBD1 identical over 8 bases. The germline gives CDR1 MDHEN, CDR2 SYDVKM. CDR3 length: 14 amino acids. The chain's CDR3 is CASCFRGLGQPQHF. For the CDR3, the DNA is TGTGCCAGCTGTTTCAGGGGGCTGGGTCAGCCCCAGCATTTT.

The chain is built from TRBV6-2 or TRBV6-3 and TRBJ2-6, with a weak D call TRBD1 (7 bases). Per the germline V gene, CDR1 is MNHEY and CDR2 is SVGEGT. The CDR3 sequence is 19 residues long. V lost 2 bases, J lost 0 bases, and 17 bases lay in between. The CDR3 DNA reads TGTGCCAGCAGTTACAAGAGGGGGGACAGCAACTCTGGGGCCAACGTCCTGACTTTC. This translates into CASSYKRGDSNSGANVLTF.

The gene calls are TRBV15 and TRBJ1-5; D remains ambiguous. The V end was cut by 1 base, the J end by 5 bases, with 3 bases between. This CDR3 spans 12 amino acids. The germline V gene has CDR1 LNHNV and CDR2 YYDKDF (reference sequence). The CDR3 loop reads CATSRGYQPQHF. The CDR3 nucleotides read TGTGCCACCAGCAGAGGGTATCAGCCCCAGCATTTT. The complete variable domain, with remaining parts taken from reference TRBV15 and TRBJ1-5, reads DAMVIQNPRYQVTQFGKPVTLSCSQTLNHNVMYWYQQKSSQAPKLLFHYYDKDFNNEADTPDNFQSRRPNTSFCFLDIRSPGLGDTAMYLCATSRGYQPQHFGDGTRLSIL.

This chain uses TRBV5-6 with TRBJ1-1; TRBD1 matches 12 bases. V shed 2 bases and J 5 bases; nucleotides not matched to a gene: 4. Germline V gene lookup returns CDR1 SGHDT and CDR2 YYEEEE. The CDR3 spans 15 residues. DNA of the CDR3: TGTGCCAGCAGCTTCGGGACAGGGGGCAAAACTGAAGCTTTCTTT. Its translation is CASSFGTGGKTEAFF.

The chain uses TRBV28 and TRBJ1-5; tentatively, D is TRBD1 (5 bases). In germline, CDR1 is MDHEN, CDR2 SYDVKM. The CDR3 sequence is 18 residues long. V shed 7 bases and J shed 1 base, with 23 bases lying between them. The CDR3 sequence is CASNLGSGGVLSNQPQHF. The DNA of the CDR3 is TGTGCCAGCAACCTAGGGAGCGGGGGGGTATTGAGCAATCAGCCCCAGCATTTT.

In this sample, this clone turned up once. This sequence joins TRBV19 and TRBJ1-6, with D perhaps matching TRBD1 (5 bases). CDR1 and CDR2 (germline): LNHDA, SQIVND (reference sequence). Trimming removed 9 bases at V and 8 bases at J, with 17 bases between. The CDR3 sequence is 14 residues long. CDR3 amino acids: CASKLLRVDSPLHF. CDR3 coding DNA: TGTGCCAGCAAGCTACTCAGGGTTGATTCACCCCTCCACTTT. The full variable domain, its missing parts supplied by reference TRBV19 and TRBJ1-6, is DGGITQSPKYLFRKEGQNVTLSCEQNLNHDAMYWYRQDPGQGLRLIYYSQIVNDFQKGDIAEGYSVSREKKESFPLTVTSAQKNPTAFYLCASKLLRVDSPLHFGNGTRLTVT.

The chain joins TRBV30 to TRBJ1-6; D unclear. Germline V gene sequence: CDR1 GTSNPN, CDR2 SVGIG (reference sequence). The V gene lost 7 bases and the J gene lost 4 bases, with 14 bases spanning the gap. This CDR3 region has 14 residues. The CDR3 nucleotides read TGTGCCTCCGAAATAGTGGGGTATAATTCACCCCTCCACTTT. It codes for CASEIVGYNSPLHF.

About this clone itself: At one end the junction does not follow the germline gene, possibly because of a read error. The chain carries TRBV27 and TRBJ2-1; 11 nucleotides match TRBD2. The CDR3 consists of 18 residues. Germline V lookup: CDR1 MNHEY, CDR2 SMNVEV (reference sequence). The CDR3, as DNA: TGTGCCAGCAGTCCGATCCCAACTAGCGGGAGCTCCCACAATGAGCAGTTCTTC. Translating gives CASSPIPTSGSSHNEQFF.

As DNA, the CDR3 is TGTGCCAGCAGTGTCCAGGGCTCCTACGAGCAGTACTTC. Translation: CASSVQGSYEQYF. The gene calls are TRBV27 and TRBJ2-7, with a tentative D call TRBD1 (5 bases). V lost 5 bases, J lost 0 bases, and 8 bases lay in between. The length of the CDR3 is 13 residues. Germline CDR1 MNHEY, CDR2 SMNVEV (reference sequence).

This rearrangement joins TRBV7-8 to TRBJ2-7; no clear D gene. V was cut by 5 bases and J by 0 bases, with 5 bases left in between. This CDR3 spans 12 amino acids. Germline CDR1 reads SGHVS; CDR2 reads FQNEAQ. The CDR3 here is CASSPNSYEQYF. The CDR3 coding sequence is TGTGCCAGCAGCCCTAACTCCTACGAGCAGTACTTC.

This chain uses TRBV11-1 with TRBJ1-3; D is possibly TRBD1 (6 bases). The CDR3 loop spans 13 amino acids. CDR1 and CDR2 (germline): SGHAT, FQDESV (reference sequence). The ends were cut back, 5 bases at V and 4 bases at J, with 9 bases in the middle. The CDR3: CASSRGQGNTIYF. As DNA, the CDR3 is TGTGCCAGCAGCCGTGGACAGGGAAACACCATATATTTT.

This chain links TRBV28 with TRBJ2-5, with D possibly being TRBD1 (6 bases). CDR3 length: 14 residues. Germline CDR1 and CDR2: MDHEN and SYDVKM. V lost 6 bases, J lost 4 bases, and 15 bases lay in between. CDR3 sequence: CASRGEQGRETQYF. CDR3 nucleotides: TGTGCCAGCAGGGGGGAGCAGGGGCGAGAGACCCAGTACTTC.

V is TRBV6-6 and J is TRBJ2-7; no definite D call. The CDR3 is 12 amino acids. With 5 bases removed from V and 0 bases from J, the gap between germline ends came to 5 bases. The germline CDR1 and CDR2 sequences are MNHNY and SVGAGI (reference sequence). In DNA form, the CDR3 reads TGTGCCAGCAGTCCGACCTCCTACGAGCAGTACTTC. It encodes CASSPTSYEQYF.

The rearrangement uses TRBV7-9 and TRBJ1-6; possibly TRBD1 for D (6 bases). Germline V gene data show CDR1 as SEHNR and CDR2 as FQNEAQ (reference sequence). This CDR3 is 15 amino acids long. V lost 5 bases and J lost 6, with 14 bases in between. CDR3 protein: CASSPVGGSNSPLHF. Written as DNA, the CDR3 is TGTGCCAGCAGCCCCGTGGGGGGCAGTAATTCACCCCTCCACTTT.

The CDR3 DNA reads as TGTGCCACCAGCAGAGATTCCGGGACCGTTTATGGCTACACCTTC. The encoded protein is CATSRDSGTVYGYTF. The chain joins TRBV15 to TRBJ1-2; D might be TRBD1 (5 bases). CDR1 LNHNV and CDR2 YYDKDF come from the germline V gene (reference sequence). The CDR3 consists of 15 residues. Trimming pared 0 bases from V and 5 bases from J, leaving 13 bases between.

The chain recombines TRBV28 with TRBJ2-7, with TRBD2 matching 10 bases. The CDR3 runs to 16 residues. Trimming removed 5 bases from V and 5 bases from J; junction bases left unmatched: 12. Per the germline V gene, CDR1 is MDHEN and CDR2 is SYDVKM. Here the CDR3 reads CASSPPTLAGVNEQYF. The CDR3 nucleotides read TGTGCCAGCAGTCCACCCACTCTAGCGGGGGTTAACGAGCAGTACTTC. Full variable domain (outside the CDR3, taken from reference TRBV28 and TRBJ2-7): DVKVTQSSRYLVKRTGEKVFLECVQDMDHENMFWYRQDPGLGLRLIYFSYDVKMKEKGDIPEGYSVSREKKERFSLILESASTNQTSMYLCASSPPTLAGVNEQYFGPGTRLTVT.

The rearrangement joins TRBV6-2 or TRBV6-3 to TRBJ2-7; 11 nucleotides match TRBD2. The germline CDR1 and CDR2 sequences are MNHEY and SVGEGT. The V and J ends lost 5 bases and 3 bases, in that order; junction bases with no gene match: 6. This CDR3 region has 15 residues. The CDR3 loop reads CASSHTSGSYYEQYF. For the CDR3, the DNA is TGTGCCAGCAGTCATACTAGCGGGAGCTACTACGAGCAGTACTTC.

The table lists this clone with a count of one. The chain employs TRBV30 and TRBJ1-2; no clear D gene. The CDR3 is 11 amino acids. Trimming pared 2 bases from V and 8 bases from J, leaving 9 bases between. Germline V gives CDR1 GTSNPN, CDR2 SVGIG (reference sequence). The CDR3 coding sequence is TGTGCCTGGAGTAATATCGGAGGCTACACCTTC. Translated, it gives CAWSNIGGYTF.